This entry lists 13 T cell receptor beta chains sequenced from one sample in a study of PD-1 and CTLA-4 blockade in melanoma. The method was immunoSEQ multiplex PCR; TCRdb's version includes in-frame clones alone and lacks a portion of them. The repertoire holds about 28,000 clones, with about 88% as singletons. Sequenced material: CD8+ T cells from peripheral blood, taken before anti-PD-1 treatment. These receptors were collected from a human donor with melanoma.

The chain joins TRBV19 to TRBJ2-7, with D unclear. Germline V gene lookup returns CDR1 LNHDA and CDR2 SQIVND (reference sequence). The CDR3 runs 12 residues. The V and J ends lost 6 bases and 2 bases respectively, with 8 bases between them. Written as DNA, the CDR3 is TGTGCCAGTAGCGGAGACCCCTACGAGCAGTACTTC. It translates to CASSGDPYEQYF.

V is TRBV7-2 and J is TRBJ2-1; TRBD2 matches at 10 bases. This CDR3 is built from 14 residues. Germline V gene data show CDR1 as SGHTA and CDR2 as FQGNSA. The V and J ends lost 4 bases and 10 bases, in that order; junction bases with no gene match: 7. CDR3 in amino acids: CASSSGLAVLEQFF. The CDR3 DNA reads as TGTGCCAGCAGCTCTGGACTAGCGGTTCTGGAGCAGTTCTTC.

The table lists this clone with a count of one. CDR3 sequence (DNA): TGTGCCAGCAGCTTAGATTTGGGGTTGAATCAGCCCCAGCATTTT. Its translation: CASSLDLGLNQPQHF. V usage is TRBV11-2 and J usage is TRBJ1-5; unclear D gene. The germline gives CDR1 SGHAT, CDR2 FQNNGV. The CDR3 totals 15 residues. Trimming removed 0 bases at V and 4 bases at J, with 10 bases between.

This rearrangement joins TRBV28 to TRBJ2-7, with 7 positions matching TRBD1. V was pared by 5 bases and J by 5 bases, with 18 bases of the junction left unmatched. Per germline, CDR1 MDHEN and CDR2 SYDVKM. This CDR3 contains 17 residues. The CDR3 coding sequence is TGTGCCAGCAGTCTAGACTACTCCCGGACAGGTCGGGACGAGCAGTACTTC. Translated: CASSLDYSRTGRDEQYF. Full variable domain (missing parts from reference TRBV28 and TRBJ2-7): DVKVTQSSRYLVKRTGEKVFLECVQDMDHENMFWYRQDPGLGLRLIYFSYDVKMKEKGDIPEGYSVSREKKERFSLILESASTNQTSMYLCASSLDYSRTGRDEQYFGPGTRLTVT.

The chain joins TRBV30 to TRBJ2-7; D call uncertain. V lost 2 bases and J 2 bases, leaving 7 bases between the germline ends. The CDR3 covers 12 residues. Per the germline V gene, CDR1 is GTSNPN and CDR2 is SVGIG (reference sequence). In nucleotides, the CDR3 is TGTGCCTGGAGTACTGTGCCCTACGAGCAGTACTTC. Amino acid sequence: CAWSTVPYEQYF.

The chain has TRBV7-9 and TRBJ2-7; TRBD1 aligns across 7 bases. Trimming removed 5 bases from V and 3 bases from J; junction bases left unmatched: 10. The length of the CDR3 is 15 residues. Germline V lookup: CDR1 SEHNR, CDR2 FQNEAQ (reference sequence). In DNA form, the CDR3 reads TGTGCCAGCAGCCTTTCCGGGACAGAACTCTACGAGCAGTACTTC. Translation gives CASSLSGTELYEQYF. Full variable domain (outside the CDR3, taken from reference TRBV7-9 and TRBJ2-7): DTGVSQNPRHKITKRGQNVTFRCDPISEHNRLYWYRQTLGQGPEFLTYFQNEAQLEKSRLLSDRFSAERPKGSFSTLEIQRTEQGDSAMYLCASSLSGTELYEQYFGPGTRLTVT.

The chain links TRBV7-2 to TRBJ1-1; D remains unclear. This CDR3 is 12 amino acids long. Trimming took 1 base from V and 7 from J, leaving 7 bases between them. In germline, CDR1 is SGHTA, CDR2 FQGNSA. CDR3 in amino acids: CASSLVVLEAFF. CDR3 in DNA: TGTGCCAGCAGCTTAGTGGTCCTTGAAGCTTTCTTT.

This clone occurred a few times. The CDR3 DNA is TGCAGCGTTGAAGACAGTCCCTATGGCTACACCTTC. It is translated as CSVEDSPYGYTF. The V and J genes are TRBV29-1 and TRBJ1-2; D ambiguous. The CDR3 spans 12 residues. Trimming stripped 0 bases from V and 4 bases from J, with 6 bases between. Germline CDR1 reads SQVTM; CDR2 reads ANQGSEA.

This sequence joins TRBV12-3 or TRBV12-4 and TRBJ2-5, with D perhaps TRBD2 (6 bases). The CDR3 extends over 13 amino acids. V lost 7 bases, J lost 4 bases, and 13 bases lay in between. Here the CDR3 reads CASTLGGLETQYF. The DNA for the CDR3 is TGTGCCAGCACCCTCGGGGGTCTAGAGACCCAGTACTTC.

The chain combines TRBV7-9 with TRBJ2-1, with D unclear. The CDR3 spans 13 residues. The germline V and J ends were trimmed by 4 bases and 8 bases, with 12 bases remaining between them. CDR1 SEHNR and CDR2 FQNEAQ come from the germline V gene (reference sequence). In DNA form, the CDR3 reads TGTGCCAGCAGCTCCTCGACCGGACATGAGCAGTTCTTC. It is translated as CASSSSTGHEQFF. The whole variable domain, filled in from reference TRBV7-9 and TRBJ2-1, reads DTGVSQNPRHKITKRGQNVTFRCDPISEHNRLYWYRQTLGQGPEFLTYFQNEAQLEKSRLLSDRFSAERPKGSFSTLEIQRTEQGDSAMYLCASSSSTGHEQFFGPGTRLTVL.

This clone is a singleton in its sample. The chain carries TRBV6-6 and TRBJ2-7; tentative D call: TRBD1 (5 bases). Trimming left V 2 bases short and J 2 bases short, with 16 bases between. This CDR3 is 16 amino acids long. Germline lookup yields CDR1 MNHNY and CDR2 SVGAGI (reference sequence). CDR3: CASSYPPEGEPYEQYF. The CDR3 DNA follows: TGTGCCAGCAGTTACCCCCCGGAAGGGGAACCCTACGAGCAGTACTTC.

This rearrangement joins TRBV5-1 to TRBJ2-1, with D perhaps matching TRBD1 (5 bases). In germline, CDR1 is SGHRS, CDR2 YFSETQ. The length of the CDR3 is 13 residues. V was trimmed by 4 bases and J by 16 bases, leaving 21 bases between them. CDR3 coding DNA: TGCGCCAGCAGCCCCTCACAGGACGAGCCGTGTTTCTTC. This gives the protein CASSPSQDEPCFF. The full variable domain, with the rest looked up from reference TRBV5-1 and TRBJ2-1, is KAGVTQTPRYLIKTRGQQVTLSCSPISGHRSVSWYQQTPGQGLQFLFEYFSETQRNKGNFPGRFSGRQFSNSRSEMNVSTLELGDSALYLCASSPSQDEPCFFGPGTRLTVL.

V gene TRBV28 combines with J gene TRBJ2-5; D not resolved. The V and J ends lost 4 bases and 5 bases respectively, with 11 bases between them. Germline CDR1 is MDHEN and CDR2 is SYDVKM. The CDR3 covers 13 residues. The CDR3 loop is CASSSLSGETQYF. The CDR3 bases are TGTGCCAGCAGTTCCCTCTCCGGGGAGACCCAGTACTTC.